This is a list of T cell receptor beta chains from one sample in a study of T cells in Graves' hyperthyroidism and ophthalmopathy. MiXCR, run by TCRdb on the multiplex PCR reads, gives a single entry per CDR3 protein. This sample carries approximately 600,000 distinct CDR3 sequences, under 25% of them seen once, and the ten largest clones take roughly 30%. The sample was blood. The receptors stem from a man aged 25-45 years with Graves' ophthalmopathy. CDR3s include the opening cysteine and the closing phenylalanine or tryptophan. A D gene is named only where the DNA matches it firmly. Clone size is stated in some rows and not others, as once, few, many or a class when expanded.

J,V,size,D,CDR3,DNA
TRBJ2-7,TRBV13,few,TRBD2,CASSLSGRGWEQYF,TGTGCCAGCAGTCTGAGCGGGAGGGGCTGGGAGCAGTACTTC
TRBJ2-3,TRBV4-1,few,TRBD2,CASSQVGGSSDTQYF,TGCGCCAGCAGCCAAGTTGGCGGGAGCTCAGATACGCAGTATTTT
TRBJ2-7,TRBV20-1,many,NA,CSARNQKQGIYEQYF,TGCAGTGCTAGAAACCAAAAACAGGGAATTTACGAGCAGTACTTC
TRBJ1-2,TRBV30,many,NA,CAWSVGLDGYTF,TGTGCCTGGAGTGTAGGGTTGGATGGCTACACCTTC
TRBJ2-3,TRBV27,NA,NA,CASSATAGERLPTDTQYF,TGTGCCAGCAGCGCTACCGCCGGCGAGCGCCTACCCACAGATACGCAGTATTTT
TRBJ2-5,TRBV20-1,NA,NA,CSARPYGDYQETQYF,TGCAGTGCTAGGCCGTACGGGGATTACCAAGAGACCCAGTACTTC
TRBJ1-1,TRBV10-3,many,NA,CAISESRGSRTEAFF,TGTGCCATCAGTGAGTCGAGGGGGAGTAGGACTGAAGCTTTCTTT
TRBJ2-1,TRBV3-1,NA,NA,CASSRIAAYNERFF,TGTGCCAGCAGCCGGATAGCGGCCTACAATGAGCGGTTCTTC
TRBJ2-1,TRBV20-1,NA,NA,CSARGKGGTSLYYNEQFF,TGCAGTGCTAGAGGGAAGGGGGGGACCTCGTTGTATTACAATGAGCAGTTCTTC
TRBJ2-7,TRBV7-9,many,NA,CASSPSRGSTYEQYF,TGTGCCAGCAGCCCCAGTAGGGGGTCTACCTACGAGCAGTACTTC
TRBJ2-7,TRBV5-1,few,TRBD2,CASSSGTSGSFSYEQYF,TGCGCCAGCAGCTCCGGGACTAGCGGGAGTTTCTCCTACGAGCAGTACTTC
TRBJ2-1,TRBV11-2,few,NA,CASSGWGASDNEQFF,TGTGCCAGCAGCGGTTGGGGGGCCAGTGACAATGAGCAGTTCTTC
TRBJ2-7,TRBV30,few,TRBD1,CACRQGRSYEQYF,TGTGCCTGTAGACAGGGGCGCTCCTACGAGCAGTACTTC
TRBJ2-5,TRBV2,many,NA,CASSGGSRETQYF,TGTGCCAGCAGTGGAGGATCCAGGGAGACCCAGTACTTC
TRBJ2-2,TRBV7-3,NA,TRBD2,CASSQRLAGVRTGELFF,TGTGCCAGCAGCCAGAGACTAGCGGGAGTTAGAACCGGGGAGCTGTTTTTT
TRBJ2-7,TRBV6-1,NA,TRBD1,CASSDPTGTYEQYF,TGTGCCAGCAGTGACCCGACAGGGACGTACGAGCAGTACTTC
TRBJ2-2,TRBV12-5,NA,TRBD2,CASGSRPGLAGGPTIDGELFF,TGTGCTAGTGGTTCTCGTCCGGGACTAGCGGGAGGGCCAACCATCGACGGGGAGCTGTTTTTT
TRBJ2-1,TRBV27,NA,TRBD2,CASSLSLADVIYNEQFF,TGTGCCAGCAGTTTAAGTCTAGCGGATGTGATCTACAATGAGCAGTTCTTC
TRBJ2-7,TRBV29-1,few,NA,CSVLTSQDYEQYF,TGCAGCGTTTTGACGAGTCAGGACTACGAGCAGTACTTC
TRBJ1-2,TRBV6-1,many,NA,CASSSGRQYASGYTF,TGTGCCAGCAGTTCCGGACGGCAATACGCGTCTGGCTACACCTTC
TRBJ2-3,TRBV20-1,NA,NA,CSASNGGLTDTQYF,TGCAGTGCTAGTAATGGCGGACTCACAGATACGCAGTATTTT
TRBJ2-5,TRBV7-9,NA,TRBD2,CATSRLAGAGETQYF,TGTGCCACCTCCCGACTAGCGGGGGCGGGGGAGACCCAGTACTTC
TRBJ2-7,TRBV11-2,many,NA,CASSLVLQVQDEQYF,TGTGCCAGCAGCTTAGTTCTCCAGGTCCAGGACGAGCAGTACTTC
TRBJ2-6,TRBV29-1,NA,NA,CSVVLGSSGANVLTF,TGCAGCGTTGTTTTGGGGAGTTCTGGGGCCAACGTCCTGACTTTC
TRBJ2-3,TRBV5-1,many,NA,CASSWIEGASTDTQYF,TGCGCCAGCAGCTGGATAGAAGGGGCAAGCACAGATACGCAGTATTTT
TRBJ1-2,TRBV7-9,many,TRBD1,CASSTGGQTDGYTF,TGTGCCAGCAGCACTGGGGGACAGACCGATGGCTACACCTTC
TRBJ2-3,TRBV24-1,few,NA,CATSGASHRDSSTDTQYF,TGTGCCACCAGTGGAGCTAGTCATCGGGACTCTAGCACAGATACGCAGTATTTT
TRBJ2-3,TRBV27,NA,TRBD1,CASGDRGRTDTQYF,TGTGCCAGCGGGGACAGGGGTAGGACAGATACGCAGTATTTT
TRBJ2-3,TRBV20-1,many,NA,CSAPLRRSYDTDTQYF,TGCAGTGCTCCCCTGAGACGGAGTTACGACACAGATACGCAGTATTTT
TRBJ1-1,TRBV15,many,TRBD1,CATRQGSSTEAFF,TGTGCCACCCGACAGGGTTCGAGCACTGAAGCTTTCTTT
TRBJ2-7,TRBV28,NA,NA,CASSSPLGHEQYF,TGTGCCAGCAGTTCCCCTCTCGGCCACGAGCAGTACTTC
TRBJ1-1,TRBV30,many,NA,CAWRGSEAFF,TGTGCCTGGAGGGGGTCTGAAGCTTTCTTT
TRBJ2-7,TRBV28,NA,TRBD2,CASSRSGGLAGAYEQYF,TGTGCCAGCAGCCGCTCCGGTGGACTAGCGGGAGCGTACGAGCAGTACTTC
TRBJ2-3,TRBV30,NA,TRBD1,CAWSRGPPDTQYF,TGTGCCTGGAGCAGGGGGCCGCCAGATACGCAGTATTTT
TRBJ1-2,TRBV24-1,few,TRBD1,CATSDPGQAENYGYTF,TGTGCCACCAGTGATCCCGGACAGGCCGAAAACTATGGCTACACCTTC
TRBJ2-5,TRBV20-1,NA,NA,CSAREISAGIQETQYF,TGCAGTGCTAGAGAAATATCGGCGGGGATCCAAGAGACCCAGTACTTC
TRBJ2-1,TRBV11-2,few,TRBD2,CASSSGSTGEQFF,TGTGCCAGCAGTAGCGGGAGTACGGGTGAGCAGTTCTTC
TRBJ2-7,TRBV6-2/TRBV6-3,few,NA,CASSYSVGNIYEQYF,TGTGCCAGCAGTTACTCTGTCGGGAACATCTACGAGCAGTACTTC
TRBJ2-1,TRBV11-2,few,TRBD2,CASSLGYSGTSGRAFGNEQFF,TGTGCCAGCAGCTTAGGGTACTCCGGGACTAGCGGGAGGGCCTTTGGAAATGAGCAGTTCTTC
TRBJ2-5,TRBV28,NA,NA,CASSLAGWGQETQYF,TGTGCCAGCAGTTTAGCAGGGTGGGGTCAAGAGACCCAGTACTTC
TRBJ1-2,TRBV6-5,few,NA,CASSYSSQGSYGYTF,TGTGCCAGCAGTTACTCGTCCCAGGGGAGCTATGGCTACACCTTC
TRBJ2-2,TRBV11-2,many,NA,CASSLTDTGELFF,TGTGCCAGCAGCTTGACAGACACCGGGGAGCTGTTTTTT
TRBJ1-5,TRBV19,NA,NA,CASSSREGLGQPQHF,TGTGCCAGTAGTTCCCGGGAGGGGTTGGGCCAGCCCCAGCATTTT
TRBJ1-4,TRBV12-3/TRBV12-4,few,NA,CASSMWGTNEKLFF,TGTGCCAGCTCTATGTGGGGAACTAATGAAAAACTGTTTTTT
TRBJ2-1,TRBV20-1,NA,TRBD2,CSAPGTSGPNNEQFF,TGCAGTGCTCCCGGGACTAGCGGGCCTAACAATGAGCAGTTCTTC
TRBJ2-1,TRBV13,NA,TRBD1,CASSKTGTGNYNEQFF,TGTGCCAGCAGCAAAACCGGGACAGGGAACTACAATGAGCAGTTCTTC
TRBJ2-7,TRBV19,NA,TRBD1,CASSIDWRQGVNDEQYF,TGTGCCAGTAGTATAGATTGGAGACAGGGGGTGAACGACGAGCAGTACTTC
TRBJ1-6,TRBV6-1,few,NA,CASSEASFAPLHF,TGTGCCAGCAGTGAAGCAAGTTTTGCACCCCTCCACTTT
TRBJ2-1,TRBV3-1,NA,TRBD2,CASSQDLRTVLTSGSYNEQFF,TGTGCCAGCAGCCAAGATCTGCGGACAGTCTTGACTAGCGGTTCCTACAATGAGCAGTTCTTC
TRBJ2-5,TRBV7-2,NA,TRBD2,CASSPRRLAGGQETQYF,TGTGCCAGCAGTCCCCGCCGACTAGCGGGAGGCCAAGAGACCCAGTACTTC
TRBJ2-3,TRBV20-1,NA,NA,CSALWDGTDTQYF,TGCAGTGCTCTGTGGGATGGCACAGATACGCAGTATTTT